Here is one TCR beta chain with its context. Its antigen is as yet unknown. This specimen belongs to a study of graft-versus-host responses after intestinal transplantation. General study points: The marrow of recipients harbored GvH clones, and ileum or blood showed some of them first.

V dropped 0 bases and J dropped 5 bases, with 13 bases sitting between them. The germline V gene has CDR1 SGHTA and CDR2 FQGNSA. The CDR3 extends over 15 amino acids. TCRdb's table, derived via immunoSEQ multiplex PCR, lists solely in-frame clones and lacks some. The sample yields about 88,000 clones, 94% seen once. This clonotype was obtained from a human donor who was the organ donor for an intestinal transplant. The chain combines TRBV7-2 with TRBJ1-1; maybe TRBD1 (6 bases). The sample here was unstimulated CD4+ T cells sorted from spleen or lymph node cells, taken before transplant. The CDR3 region has the DNA TGTGCCAGCAGCTTAGCGAGGGGGATCGGGACTGAAGCTTTCTTT. The encoded protein is CASSLARGIGTEAFF.